A few counts support the clone carrying this TCR beta chain. The antigen remains undetermined. This sample was included in a study of T cells in Graves' hyperthyroidism and ophthalmopathy. Study as a whole: Before any treatment, at initial diagnosis, peripheral blood was collected. Overall study findings and caveats: Most clonotypes expanded in thyroid above 0.001 were likewise present in blood.

Ophthalmopathy patients showed a Clinical Activity Score of at least 3, NOSPECS grade of at least 4 and duration under 3 months. Together with thyroid ultrasound, orbital computed tomography, serum thyroxine and TRAb, clinical symptoms were used for diagnoses. RNA transcripts yielded amplified TCR beta CDR3 regions. The TCR CDR3 was amplified in a first-round RT-PCR using the HTBI primer set. TCRdb fed the multiplex PCR reads into MiXCR, producing one record per CDR3 protein. The sample holds approximately 530,000 distinct CDR3 sequences, about 20% seen once. The sequencing sample was made of blood. The clonotype originates from a man in his forties with Graves' ophthalmopathy.

The CDR3, as DNA: TGTGCCAGCAGCCAAGAGGGGGGAGGGCCAGACGAGCAGTACTTC. Translation: CASSQEGGGPDEQYF. The genes are TRBV3-1 and TRBJ2-7, with TRBD2 identical over 7 bases. The J segment lost 5 bases and the V segment lost 0 bases, leaving 7 bases of the junction unmatched. This CDR3 has 15 amino acids. Per germline, CDR1 LGHDT and CDR2 YNNKEL (reference sequence).